This TCR beta chain appears in the sequencing data of a study of regulatory T cells in long-lasting Graves disease. Study at large: Graves' patients who were just diagnosed had used antithyroid drugs for under 3 months.

Specified time point: newly diagnosed GD, antithyroid drugs for less than 3 months. Following extraction of RNA from PBMCs, that RNA was used to make the TCR library. Enrollment of patients was through an endocrinology department in Xi'an, China. This clonotype appeared a few times. It may be a read error: a sequence one base away is much more abundant. Relying on iRepertoire HTBI primers and Arm-PCR of CDR3 regions, the team built TCR beta libraries. TCRdb analysed the multiplex PCR reads with MiXCR anew, one entry per CDR3 protein. The sample has some 220,000 distinct CDR3 sequences, roughly 20% seen once; the top ten hold approximately 12%. CDR1 and CDR2 (germline): DFQATT, SNEGSKA (reference sequence). The CDR3 has 15 amino acids. V shed 3 bases and J 7 bases; nucleotides not matched to a gene: 8. This sample was also put to use in a study of T cells in Graves' hyperthyroidism and ophthalmopathy. In that study: Researchers ran a first-round RT-PCR on the TCR CDR3 using the HTBI primer set.

V and J are TRBV20-1 and TRBJ2-7, with TRBD2 matching over 14 bases. Sequenced material: peripheral blood mononuclear cells (PBMCs), taken at new diagnosis, from a patient treated with antithyroid drugs. This TCR derives from a woman aged 25-40 years with Graves disease. CDR3 sequence: CSASFGTSGSYEQYF. The CDR3, as DNA: TGCAGTGCTAGTTTCGGGACTAGCGGGAGCTATGAGCAGTACTTC.